This TCR beta chain was captured by sequencing in a study of CD8+ T cells in alopecia areata. Study background: Approximately 7-11-week-old female C3H/HeJ mice were grafted with skin from spontaneously alopecic approximately 6-13-month-old C3H/HeJ graft donors. Regarding the study as a whole: Sequencing of scalp samples also includes resident alphabeta T cells from normal skin. Clarity of TCR sharing across patients fell short of that in mice, possibly HLA-related.

Sorting of pooled cutaneous lymph node cells was based on CD4, CD8alpha, NKG2D, NKG2ACE and other markers. RNA extraction was followed by reverse transcription into cDNA, which acted as the sequencing template. Some clones are missing from TCRdb's copy, which holds only in-frame ones; the method was immunoSEQ multiplex PCR. Singletons are absent from the sample, which has about 270,000 clones. This clone was detected only a few times. What it binds is not known. Mouse germline and gene names are used. The sequence came from a C3H/HeJ mouse with alopecia areata. The strain's MHC: H2-k. The sequenced material came from CD4+ T cells sorted from a lymph node.

Partial CDR3 DNA: TGCACCTGCAGTGCAGAGGGGGTACGATCCTATGCT. Translating it yields CTCSAEGVRSYA. From start to end, the CDR3 is CTCSAEGVRSYAEQFF. The V and J genes are TRBV1 and TRBJ2-1, with D perhaps assigned TRBD1 or TRBD2 (5 bases each). The read terminates 4 residues ahead of where the CDR3 ends, so the germline J gene completes it. The CDR3 is 16 residues long. V lost 0 bases and J lost 3, with 12 bases in between. The germline gives CDR1 NSQYPW, CDR2 LRSPGD (reference sequence).